The 5 T cell receptor beta chains listed next were all sequenced from one sample in a study of cytomegalovirus exposure and HLA in healthy donors. Primers for the PCR totalled 60 Vbeta and 13 Jbeta. TCRdb's table, derived via immunoSEQ multiplex PCR, lists solely in-frame clones and lacks some. The sample shows fewer than 200,000 clones, roughly 80% of them seen only once. Sequencing used PBMCs. These receptors came from a female donor in good health and CMV-seronegative.

This rearrangement joins TRBV5-1 to TRBJ1-2; D is undetermined. The length of the CDR3 is 14 residues. The germline V gene encodes CDR1 SGHRS and CDR2 YFSETQ. Trimming took off 0 bases at V and 6 bases at J, with 12 bases between the two ends. The CDR3, as DNA: TGCGCCAGCAGCTTGGAAGCTTATACCGATGGCTACACCTTC. Its protein product is CASSLEAYTDGYTF.

The gene calls are TRBV29-1 and TRBJ2-7; 8 bases are a match to TRBD1. Germline CDR1 reads SQVTM; CDR2 reads ANQGSEA. J lost 3 bases, V lost 7 bases, and 5 bases had no gene match. The CDR3 runs to 12 residues. Written as DNA, the CDR3 is TGCAGCGCCGTACAGGGGGACTACGAGCAGTACTTC. It encodes CSAVQGDYEQYF.

The chain carries TRBV27 and TRBJ1-3; D is undetermined. The ends were cut back, 0 bases at V and 4 bases at J, with 4 bases in the middle. The CDR3 has 13 residues. Germline lookup yields CDR1 MNHEY and CDR2 SMNVEV (reference sequence). CDR3 coding DNA: TGTGCCAGCAGTTTATCACAGGGAAACACCATATATTTT. Its translation is CASSLSQGNTIYF.

The rearrangement joins TRBV28 to TRBJ1-1, with D possibly matching TRBD1 (6 bases). The CDR3 length is 13 residues. Germline CDR1 reads MDHEN; CDR2 reads SYDVKM. Trimming took 7 bases from V and 1 from J, leaving 10 bases between them. CDR3: CASKFRGNTEAFF. CDR3 sequence (DNA): TGTGCCAGCAAGTTCAGGGGGAACACTGAAGCTTTCTTT.

This rearrangement joins TRBV7-9 to TRBJ2-7; 10 bases line up with TRBD1. This CDR3 has 12 amino acids. V lost 6 bases and J lost 6; bases outside the gene matches: 2. CDR1 is SEHNR, CDR2 FQNEAQ, per germline (reference sequence). Written as DNA, the CDR3 is TGTGCCAGCAGGTGGACAGGGGGCGAGCAGTACTTC. Amino acid sequence: CASRWTGGEQYF.